A selection of T cell receptor beta chains follows, all from one sample in a study of blood T cell repertoires in COVID-19. Some clones are missing from TCRdb's copy, which holds only in-frame ones; the method was immunoSEQ multiplex PCR. The repertoire includes about 170,000 clones, over 80% of them detected once, and approximately 4.9% sits in the top ten. Sequencing input: peripheral blood. Receptors were obtained from a man aged 30 to 39 with COVID-19, enrolled during active disease. Both conserved end residues are part of each CDR3. Each record gives: clone size, J gene, V gene, D gene, CDR3 DNA, CDR3 protein. The D gene is left open where the match is weak. Clone size is stated in some rows and not others, as once, few, many or a class when expanded.

>-|TRBJ2-1|TRBV5-1|TRBD2
TGCGCCACCTCGACTAGCGGGGGGTACAATGAGCAGTTCTTC
CATSTSGGYNEQFF
>-|TRBJ2-3|TRBV6-4|TRBD2
TGTGCCAGCAGTGACCCAAGCGGGGGGGCCACAGATACGCAGTATTTT
CASSDPSGGATDTQYF
>-|TRBJ1-5|TRBV6-5|-
TGTGCCAGCACTCCGACACCGTATAGCAATCAGCCCCAGCATTTT
CASTPTPYSNQPQHF
>once|TRBJ2-7|TRBV18|-
TGTGCCAGCTCACCACCGGGAGGTAACTCCTACGAGCAGTACTTC
CASSPPGGNSYEQYF
>-|TRBJ1-2|TRBV5-4|TRBD1
TGTGCCAGCAGCTCATCAGGGGGGCGGGGTAACTATGGCTACACCTTC
CASSSSGGRGNYGYTF
>-|TRBJ2-2|TRBV7-2|TRBD2
TGTGCCAGCAGCTTTGTAGCGGGGGCGAACACCGGGGAGCTGTTTTTT
CASSFVAGANTGELFF
>-|TRBJ2-6|TRBV19|TRBD1
TGTGCCAGTAGTACTCCGGGACAGTCATCTGGGGCCAACGTCCTGACTTTC
CASSTPGQSSGANVLTF
>-|TRBJ2-5|TRBV6-5|TRBD1
TGTGCCAGCAGTTACGTCGGATACAGGGGCAAAGAGACCCAGTACTTC
CASSYVGYRGKETQYF
>-|TRBJ2-7|TRBV24-1|TRBD1
TGTGCCACCAGTGACTCTGACAGGGTTTACGAGCAGTACTTC
CATSDSDRVYEQYF
>-|TRBJ1-6|TRBV7-9|TRBD1
TGTGCCAGCAGCTTAGTCCAGGGGGCGCCGGGAAATTCACCCCTCCACTTT
CASSLVQGAPGNSPLHF
>-|TRBJ2-4|TRBV5-4|-
TGTGCCAGCAGCGTTCATCCCGGGAGCGGGCACCTAGCCAAAAACATTCAGTACTTC
CASSVHPGSGHLAKNIQYF
>-|TRBJ1-1|TRBV29-1|-
TGCAGCGTCGGACGTGGGGCGGACGGGGGATTGGAAGCTTTCTTT
CSVGRGADGGLEAFF
>-|TRBJ1-1|TRBV7-2|-
TGTGCCAGCAGCTTAGAGGAATGGGGCGGGAACACTGAAGCTTTCTTT
CASSLEEWGGNTEAFF
>-|TRBJ2-7|TRBV9|-
TGTGCCAGCAGCGCCAATTGGGCCAGCTACGAGCAGTACTTC
CASSANWASYEQYF
>-|TRBJ1-1|TRBV7-2|-
TGTGCCAGCAGCTTTATTCCCGGGAACACTGAAGCTTTCTTT
CASSFIPGNTEAFF
>-|TRBJ2-1|TRBV27|-
TGTGCCAGCACCGAATTATACAGGGTAGGGTTCAGCGAGCAGTTCTTC
CASTELYRVGFSEQFF
>-|TRBJ2-7|TRBV19|-
TGTGCCAGTAGTATAGATCTTTTCTACGAGCAGTACTTC
CASSIDLFYEQYF
>-|TRBJ1-2|TRBV25-1|TRBD1
TGTGCCAGCAGTGAATCGGGACAGGGGTTTTATGGCTACACCTTC
CASSESGQGFYGYTF
>-|TRBJ2-3|TRBV9|TRBD2
TGTGCCAGCAGCGTAGTACCGGGAGGGGGGCGCACAGATACGCAGTATTTT
CASSVVPGGGRTDTQYF
>-|TRBJ2-6|TRBV4-3|-
TGCGCCAGCAGCCAAGATGAAGCGGACAGTCTTACCTCTGGGGCCAACGTCCTGACTTTC
CASSQDEADSLTSGANVLTF
>once|TRBJ2-7|TRBV28|TRBD1
TGTGCCAGCAGTTTTTCCGGGACAGGGACCTCCTACGAGCAGTACTTC
CASSFSGTGTSYEQYF
>-|TRBJ1-1|TRBV4-2|-
TGTGCCAGCAGCCAAGTAGAGGGGCGGGGAAACACTGAAGCTTTCTTT
CASSQVEGRGNTEAFF
>-|TRBJ1-2|TRBV11-2|TRBD1
TGTGCCAGCAGCTCAATGCAGGGGGCGTATGGCTACACCTTC
CASSSMQGAYGYTF
>-|TRBJ1-1|TRBV21-1|-
TGTGCCAGCAGCAAATTTATACGGGACAAAGCTTTCTTT
CASSKFIRDKAFF
>-|TRBJ2-1|TRBV5-4|TRBD1
TGTGCCAGCAGCTTGGACAGGGGCTCCTACAATGAGCAGTTCTTC
CASSLDRGSYNEQFF
>-|TRBJ2-5|TRBV24-1|-
TGTGCCACCAGTGGACTAGGGTCGGTAGAGACCCAGTACTTC
CATSGLGSVETQYF
>once|TRBJ2-2|TRBV9|-
TGTGCCAGCAGCGTAGCGACAGTCGGTGGTACCGGGGAGCTGTTTTTT
CASSVATVGGTGELFF
>-|TRBJ2-4|TRBV28|TRBD1
TGTGCCAGCAGCCCACAGGGGGCGGCCAAAAACATTCAGTACTTC
CASSPQGAAKNIQYF
>-|TRBJ2-1|TRBV7-2|-
TGTGCCAGCAGCATAACGGGGTCCTACAATGAGCAGTTCTTC
CASSITGSYNEQFF
>few|TRBJ1-1|TRBV7-3|-
TGTGCCAGCAGCCCCTACGGACAGTCCATGAACACTGAAGCTTTCTTT
CASSPYGQSMNTEAFF
>few|TRBJ1-6|TRBV14|TRBD1
TGTGCCAGCAGCCAAGATACCGGGACAGGGGGCAGTTCACCCCTCCACTTT
CASSQDTGTGGSSPLHF
>few|TRBJ1-1|TRBV7-8|TRBD1
TGTGCCAGCAGCTGGGGACAGGGAGGGACTGAAGCTTTCTTT
CASSWGQGGTEAFF
>-|TRBJ1-2|TRBV7-2|TRBD1
TGTGCCAGCAGCTGGGTTGTGACAGGGTTAGGGGGCTACACCTTC
CASSWVVTGLGGYTF
>-|TRBJ1-1|TRBV10-3|-
TGTGCCATCAGTGAGTTAGGAGAGGGTTGGAACACTGAAGCTTTCTTT
CAISELGEGWNTEAFF
>-|TRBJ2-3|TRBV5-1|-
TGCGCCAGCAGCTTGGCGGACAGCTCCACAGATACGCAGTATTTT
CASSLADSSTDTQYF
>-|TRBJ2-5|TRBV7-8|TRBD1
TGTGCCAGCACCCAGGGGGCAACAGAGACCCAGTACTTC
CASTQGATETQYF
>-|TRBJ2-1|TRBV5-5|-
TGTGCCAGCAGCTGGGCTCCAGGGGAGTACTCCTACAATGAGCAGTTCTTC
CASSWAPGEYSYNEQFF
>-|TRBJ2-5|TRBV30|TRBD2
TGTGCCTGGAGTGTACTAGCGGGAGGCTGGGGAGGAGAGACCCAGTACTTC
CAWSVLAGGWGGETQYF
>-|TRBJ2-1|TRBV27|TRBD1
TGTGCCAGCAGCTATATAGGGACAGCGGATCCCCTATACAATGAGCAGTTCTTC
CASSYIGTADPLYNEQFF
>-|TRBJ2-3|TRBV27|-
TGTGCCAGCAGTTTTGGGGCCGGGTTTAGCACAGATACGCAGTATTTT
CASSFGAGFSTDTQYF
>once|TRBJ1-6|TRBV2|TRBD1
TGTGCCAGTAGGGACAGCTATAATTCACCCCTCCACTTT
CASRDSYNSPLHF
>-|TRBJ2-3|TRBV7-9|TRBD1
TGTGCCAGCAGCTTAGGACAGGGGTCAGATACGCAGTATTTT
CASSLGQGSDTQYF
>-|TRBJ1-2|TRBV27|-
TGTGCCAGCCGGCGGAACGTTGCCAGTAACTATGGCTACACCTTC
CASRRNVASNYGYTF
>-|TRBJ1-5|TRBV19|TRBD1
TGTGCCAGTAGGGCCGGGACAGGGCGGATTCAGCCCCAGCATTTT
CASRAGTGRIQPQHF
>-|TRBJ2-6|TRBV7-9|TRBD1
TGTGCCAGCAGCTTGGGGGACAGGGCGTCAGCTGGGGCCAACGTCCTGACTTTC
CASSLGDRASAGANVLTF
>-|TRBJ2-3|TRBV7-2|-
TGTGCCAGCAGCTTAGGGGACACCTACACAGATACGCAGTATTTT
CASSLGDTYTDTQYF
>-|TRBJ2-2|TRBV5-4|-
TGTGCCAGCAGCCGTACGGGGGTTGACACCGGGGAGCTGTTTTTT
CASSRTGVDTGELFF
>-|TRBJ2-7|TRBV18|-
TGTGCCAGCTCGAACAGGGGGGGCCTGGGGGAGCAGTACTTC
CASSNRGGLGEQYF